Listed here are 9 T cell receptor beta chains from one sample, sequenced in a study of blood T cells in healthy people across ages (dated by TCRdb to the mid-2010s). Preparation of the library involved 5' RACE. Sequencing was carried out with an Illumina HiSeq 2500. A second PCR of roughly 7 to 11 cycles was performed with a sample-barcoded 5' primer and a J-beta primer mix. TCRdb applied fastp at Q25 and MiXCR to the public reads, then kept only in-frame beta chains. Rows are unified per CDR3 protein, each entry keeping the most common DNA and genes. A total of about 1,800,000 distinct CDR3 sequences appear in this sample, roughly 27% of them only once. Roughly 8% of the sample rests with the top ten. Sequenced material: blood. Source of these receptors: a woman in her thirties in good health.

This chain links TRBV7-9 with TRBJ2-5; D is unclear. Germline CDR1 and CDR2: SEHNR and FQNEAQ (reference sequence). V dropped 1 base and J dropped 5 bases, with 8 bases sitting between them. This CDR3 has 13 amino acids. In DNA, the CDR3 is TGTGCCAGCAGCTTAGGGCACGTGGAGACCCAGTACTTC. It specifies CASSLGHVETQYF.

In its sample, this clonotype was seen a few times. This chain links TRBV5-1 with TRBJ2-3, with 14 nucleotides matching TRBD2. Looked up from germline, CDR1 is SGHRS and CDR2 is YFSETQ. Losses at the gene ends were 4 bases for V and 6 bases for J; bases not matched to a gene: 4. This CDR3 has 15 residues. CDR3 region: CASSPTSGGEDTQYF. CDR3 bases: TGCGCCAGCAGCCCGACTAGCGGGGGGGAGGATACGCAGTATTTT.

The chain carries TRBV3-1 and TRBJ2-7, with D perhaps being TRBD1 or TRBD2 (5 bases each). V was shortened by 3 bases and J by 0 bases, with 15 bases between the two germline ends. The CDR3 contains 16 residues. CDR1 and CDR2 from the germline V gene are LGHDT and YNNKEL (reference sequence). The CDR3 nucleotides read TGTGCCAGCAGCCACCACGAGGGACCCGCCTCCTACGAGCAGTACTTC. It is translated as CASSHHEGPASYEQYF.

The chain couples TRBV5-1 to TRBJ2-6; TRBD1 agrees at 10 bases. This CDR3 contains 18 residues. Germline CDR1 is SGHRS and CDR2 is YFSETQ. V lost 3 bases and J lost 0; bases outside the gene matches: 6. CDR3 residues: CASSSLTGGFSGANVLTF. In DNA form, the CDR3 reads TGCGCCAGCAGCTCCCTGACAGGGGGCTTCTCTGGGGCCAACGTCCTGACTTTC. The whole variable domain, remainder taken from reference TRBV5-1 and TRBJ2-6, is KAGVTQTPRYLIKTRGQQVTLSCSPISGHRSVSWYQQTPGQGLQFLFEYFSETQRNKGNFPGRFSGRQFSNSRSEMNVSTLELGDSALYLCASSSLTGGFSGANVLTFGAGSRLTVL.

This clonotype was recorded once. V usage is TRBV10-3 and J usage is TRBJ1-5; D is ambiguous. This CDR3 has 14 residues. V was shortened by 6 bases and J by 5 bases, with 14 bases between the two germline ends. CDR1 and CDR2 from the germline V gene are ENHRY and SYGVKD. The CDR3 bases are TGTGCCATCAGGGACCGACAAAGGGATCAGCCCCAGCATTTT. Translating it yields CAIRDRQRDQPQHF.

This clonotype has ten or more counts. The chain is built from TRBV14 and TRBJ2-7, with D perhaps matching TRBD1 or TRBD2 (5 bases each). Germline loops: CDR1 SGHDN, CDR2 FVKESK. The V end lost 7 bases, the J end lost 9 bases, and 19 bases lay between the germline ends. The CDR3 covers 13 residues. The CDR3 protein is CASNGDGLRRQYF. CDR3 coding DNA: TGTGCCAGCAACGGGGACGGTCTACGTCGGCAGTACTTC. Looking up the rest from reference TRBV14 and TRBJ2-7 gives the full variable domain: EAGVTQFPSHSVIEKGQTVTLRCDPISGHDNLYWYRRVMGKEIKFLLHFVKESKQDESGMPNNRFLAERTGGTYSTLKVQPAELEDSGVYFCASNGDGLRRQYFGPGTRLTVT.

V is TRBV4-3 and J is TRBJ2-1, with no clear D. The length of the CDR3 is 13 residues. V lost 4 bases to trimming and J lost 8 bases, with 12 bases between them. Germline lookup yields CDR1 LGHNA and CDR2 YSLEER. The CDR3 bases are TGCGCCAGCAGCCCTACACTTTTGGATGAGCAGTTCTTC. Translated, it gives CASSPTLLDEQFF.

A remark on this clonotype: The CDR3 ends on some other residue instead of the conserved phenylalanine or tryptophan, so this is likely a read error. V gene TRBV29-1 combines with J gene TRBJ1-5; unclear D gene. The CDR3 is 12 amino acids. Trimming removed 5 bases at V and 1 base at J, with 6 bases between. Per germline, CDR1 SQVTM and CDR2 ANQGSEA. The CDR3 protein is CSVLDSNQPQHC. The CDR3 nucleotides are TGCAGCGTTCTGGACAGCAATCAGCCCCAGCATTGT.

The gene calls are TRBV5-1 and TRBJ2-1; the match to TRBD1 covers 7 bases. V lost 4 bases, J lost 6 bases, and 10 bases stayed unmatched. Germline V CDR1 and CDR2: SGHRS, YFSETQ. CDR3 length equals 15 residues. CDR3 loop: CASSQDRPSINEQFF. The DNA for the CDR3 is TGCGCCAGCAGCCAGGACAGGCCTTCCATCAATGAGCAGTTCTTC. Variable domain in full (rest from reference TRBV5-1 and TRBJ2-1): KAGVTQTPRYLIKTRGQQVTLSCSPISGHRSVSWYQQTPGQGLQFLFEYFSETQRNKGNFPGRFSGRQFSNSRSEMNVSTLELGDSALYLCASSQDRPSINEQFFGPGTRLTVL.